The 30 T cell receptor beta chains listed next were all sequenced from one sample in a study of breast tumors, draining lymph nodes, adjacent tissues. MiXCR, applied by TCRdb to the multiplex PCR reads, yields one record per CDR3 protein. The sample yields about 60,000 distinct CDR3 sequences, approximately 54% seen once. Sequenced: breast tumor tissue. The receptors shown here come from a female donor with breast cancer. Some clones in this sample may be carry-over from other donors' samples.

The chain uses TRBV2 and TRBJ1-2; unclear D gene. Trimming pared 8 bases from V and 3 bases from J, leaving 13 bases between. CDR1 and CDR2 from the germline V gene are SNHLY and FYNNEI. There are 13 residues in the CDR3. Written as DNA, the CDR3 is TGTGCCAGCGTTGTAACCCGTTACTATGGCTACACCTTC. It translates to CASVVTRYYGYTF. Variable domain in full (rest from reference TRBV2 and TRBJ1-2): EPEVTQTPSHQVTQMGQEVILRCVPISNHLYFYWYRQILGQKVEFLVSFYNNEISEKSEIFDDQFSVERPDGSNFTLKIRSTKLEDSAMYFCASVVTRYYGYTFGSGTRLTVV.

The CDR3 loop is CATSTGTSGSTDTQYF. The CDR3 nucleotides are TGTGCCACCAGCACGGGGACTAGCGGTAGCACAGATACGCAGTATTTT. This rearrangement joins TRBV15 to TRBJ2-3; 11 nucleotides agree with TRBD2. Germline CDR1 LNHNV, CDR2 YYDKDF (reference sequence). With V trimmed by 4 bases and J by 0 bases, 3 bases remained unmatched. The CDR3 contains 16 residues.

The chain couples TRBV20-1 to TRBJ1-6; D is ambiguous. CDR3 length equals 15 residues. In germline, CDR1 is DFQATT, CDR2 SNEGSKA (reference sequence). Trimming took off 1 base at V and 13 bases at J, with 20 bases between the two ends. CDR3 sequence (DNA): TGCAGTGCTAGAGTCGCCGCCGGGCGCCCTTCCCCCCTCCACTTT. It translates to CSARVAAGRPSPLHF.

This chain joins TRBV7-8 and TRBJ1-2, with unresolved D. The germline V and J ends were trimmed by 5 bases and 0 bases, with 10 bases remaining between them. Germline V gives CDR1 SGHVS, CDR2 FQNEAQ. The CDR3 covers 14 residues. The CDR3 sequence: CASSPWETNYGYTF. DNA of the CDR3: TGTGCCAGCAGCCCATGGGAGACTAACTATGGCTACACCTTC.

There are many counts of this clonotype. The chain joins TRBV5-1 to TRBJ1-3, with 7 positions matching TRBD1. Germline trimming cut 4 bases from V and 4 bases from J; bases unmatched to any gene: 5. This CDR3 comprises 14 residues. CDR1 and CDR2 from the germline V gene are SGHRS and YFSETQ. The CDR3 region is CASSPGTAGNTIYF. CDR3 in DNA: TGCGCCAGCAGCCCGGGGACAGCGGGAAACACCATATATTTT.

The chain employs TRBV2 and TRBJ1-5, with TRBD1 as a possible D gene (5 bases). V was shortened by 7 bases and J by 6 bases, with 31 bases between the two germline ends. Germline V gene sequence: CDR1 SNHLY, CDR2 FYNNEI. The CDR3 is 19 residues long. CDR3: CASTPAQGPSFAGGQPQHF. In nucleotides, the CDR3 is TGTGCCAGCACCCCCGCCCAGGGACCCTCTTTCGCCGGAGGTCAGCCCCAGCATTTT.

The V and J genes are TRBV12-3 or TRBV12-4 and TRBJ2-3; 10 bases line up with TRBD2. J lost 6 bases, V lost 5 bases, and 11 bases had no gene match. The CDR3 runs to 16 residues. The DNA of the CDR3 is TGTGCCAGCAGTCTCCCGGCTAGCGGGAGTACGGATACGCAGTATTTT. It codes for CASSLPASGSTDTQYF.

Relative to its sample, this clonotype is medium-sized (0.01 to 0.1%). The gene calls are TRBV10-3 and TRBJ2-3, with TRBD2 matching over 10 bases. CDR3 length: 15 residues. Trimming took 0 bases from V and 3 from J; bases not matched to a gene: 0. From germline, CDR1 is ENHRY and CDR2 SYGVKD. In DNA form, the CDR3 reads TGTGCCATCAGTGAGTCGACTAGCGGGACAGATACGCAGTATTTT. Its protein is CAISESTSGTDTQYF.

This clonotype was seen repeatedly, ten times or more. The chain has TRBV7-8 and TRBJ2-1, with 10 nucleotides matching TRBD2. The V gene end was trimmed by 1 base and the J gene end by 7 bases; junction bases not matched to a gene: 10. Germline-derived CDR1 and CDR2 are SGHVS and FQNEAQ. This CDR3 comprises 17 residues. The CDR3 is CASSLDLAGVSLNEQFF. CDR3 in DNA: TGTGCCAGCAGCTTAGATCTAGCGGGAGTATCGTTGAATGAGCAGTTCTTC.

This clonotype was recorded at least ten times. CDR3 coding DNA: TGTGCCACCAGCAGAGATGTGCGATCCTCCTACGAGCAGTACTTC. It encodes CATSRDVRSSYEQYF. J is TRBJ2-7 and V is TRBV15; no definite D call. Germline V lookup: CDR1 LNHNV, CDR2 YYDKDF (reference sequence). V was shortened by 0 bases and J by 0 bases, with 9 bases between the two germline ends. The length of the CDR3 is 15 residues. Full variable domain (outside the CDR3, taken from reference TRBV15 and TRBJ2-7): DAMVIQNPRYQVTQFGKPVTLSCSQTLNHNVMYWYQQKSSQAPKLLFHYYDKDFNNEADTPDNFQSRRPNTSFCFLDIRSPGLGDTAMYLCATSRDVRSSYEQYFGPGTRLTVT.

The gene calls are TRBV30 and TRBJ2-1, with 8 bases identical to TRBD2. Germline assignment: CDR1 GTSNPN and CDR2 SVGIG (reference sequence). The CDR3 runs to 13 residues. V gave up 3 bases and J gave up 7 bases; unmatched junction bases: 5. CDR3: CAWSPGGGNEQFF. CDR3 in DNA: TGTGCCTGGAGCCCGGGAGGGGGGAATGAGCAGTTCTTC.

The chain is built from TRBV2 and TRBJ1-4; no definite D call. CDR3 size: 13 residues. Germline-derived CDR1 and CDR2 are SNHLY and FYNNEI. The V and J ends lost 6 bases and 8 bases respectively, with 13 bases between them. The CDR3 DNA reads TGTGCCAGCAGCCCTGAAGTTGACGAAAAACTGTTTTTT. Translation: CASSPEVDEKLFF.

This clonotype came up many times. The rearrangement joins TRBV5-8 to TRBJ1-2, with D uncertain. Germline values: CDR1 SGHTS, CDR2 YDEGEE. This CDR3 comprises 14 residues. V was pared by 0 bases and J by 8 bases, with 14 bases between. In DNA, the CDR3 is TGTGCCAGCAGCTTGGGGGGTTCCCCTTGGGGCTACACCTTC. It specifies CASSLGGSPWGYTF.

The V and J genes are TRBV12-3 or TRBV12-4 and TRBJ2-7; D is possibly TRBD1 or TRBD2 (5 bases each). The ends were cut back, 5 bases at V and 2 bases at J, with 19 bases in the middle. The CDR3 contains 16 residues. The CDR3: CASSLGQRGSTYEQYF. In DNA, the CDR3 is TGTGCCAGCAGTCTGGGGCAGAGGGGCAGTACCTACGAGCAGTACTTC.

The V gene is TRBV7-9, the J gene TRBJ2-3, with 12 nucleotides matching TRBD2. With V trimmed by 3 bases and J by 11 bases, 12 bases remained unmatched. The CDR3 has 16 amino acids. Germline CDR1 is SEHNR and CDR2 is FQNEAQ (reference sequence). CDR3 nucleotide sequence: TGTGCCAGCAGCTTGCTAGCGGGGGGGCCGGTGGATGAGCAGTATTTT. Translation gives CASSLLAGGPVDEQYF.

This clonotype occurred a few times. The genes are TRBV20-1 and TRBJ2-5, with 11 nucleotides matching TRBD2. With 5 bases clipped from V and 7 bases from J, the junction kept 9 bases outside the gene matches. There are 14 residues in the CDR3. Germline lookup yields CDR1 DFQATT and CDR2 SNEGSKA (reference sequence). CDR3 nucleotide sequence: TGCAGTGCTCCTAGCGGGAGGATCCAGGCGACCCAGTACTTC. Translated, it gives CSAPSGRIQATQYF.

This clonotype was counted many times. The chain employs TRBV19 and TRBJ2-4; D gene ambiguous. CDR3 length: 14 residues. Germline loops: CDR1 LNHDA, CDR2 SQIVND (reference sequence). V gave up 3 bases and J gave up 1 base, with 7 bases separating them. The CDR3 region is CASSMPTAKNIQYF. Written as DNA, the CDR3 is TGTGCCAGTAGTATGCCCACGGCCAAAAACATTCAGTACTTC.

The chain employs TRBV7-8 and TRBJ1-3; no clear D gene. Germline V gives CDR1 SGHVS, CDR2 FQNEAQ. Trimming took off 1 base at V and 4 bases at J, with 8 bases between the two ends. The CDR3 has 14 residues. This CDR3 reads CASSLESRGNTIYF. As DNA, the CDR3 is TGTGCCAGCAGCTTAGAGTCTCGGGGAAACACCATATATTTT.

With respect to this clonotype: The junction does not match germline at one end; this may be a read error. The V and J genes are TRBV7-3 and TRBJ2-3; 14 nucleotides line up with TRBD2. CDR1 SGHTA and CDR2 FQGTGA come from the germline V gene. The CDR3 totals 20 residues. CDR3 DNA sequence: TGTACCAGCAGTCAACCGCCGGGACTAGCGGGAGTGGACCCCACAGATACGCAGTATTTT. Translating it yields CTSSQPPGLAGVDPTDTQYF. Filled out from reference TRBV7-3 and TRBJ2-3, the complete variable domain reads GAGVSQTPSNKVTEKGKYVELRCDPISGHTALYWYRQSLGQGPEFLIYFQGTGAADDSGLPNDRFFAVRPEGSVSTLKIQRTERGDSAVYLCTSSQPPGLAGVDPTDTQYFGPGTRLTVL.

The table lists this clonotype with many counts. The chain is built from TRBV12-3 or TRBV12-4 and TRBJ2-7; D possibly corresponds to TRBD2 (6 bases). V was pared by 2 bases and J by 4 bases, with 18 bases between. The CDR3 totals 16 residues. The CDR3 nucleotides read TGTGCCAGCAGTTTACGGGGAGGCAGGGCGGGGTACGAGCAGTACTTC. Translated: CASSLRGGRAGYEQYF.

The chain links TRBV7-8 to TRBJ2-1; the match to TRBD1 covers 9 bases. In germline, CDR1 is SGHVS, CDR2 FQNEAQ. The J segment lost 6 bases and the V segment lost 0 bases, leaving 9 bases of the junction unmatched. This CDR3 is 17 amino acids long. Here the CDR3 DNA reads TGTGCCAGCAGCTTAGCGATCGTCACGACAGGGGGCAATGAGCAGTTCTTC. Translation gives CASSLAIVTTGGNEQFF.

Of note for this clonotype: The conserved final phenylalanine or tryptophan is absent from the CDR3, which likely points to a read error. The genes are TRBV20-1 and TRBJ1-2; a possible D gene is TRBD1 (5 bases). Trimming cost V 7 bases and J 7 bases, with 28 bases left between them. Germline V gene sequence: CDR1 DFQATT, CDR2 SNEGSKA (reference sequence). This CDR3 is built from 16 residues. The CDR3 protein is CSVGSPTDTQGSGYTY. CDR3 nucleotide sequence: TGCAGTGTTGGATCCCCCACAGATACGCAGGGAAGTGGCTACACCTAC.

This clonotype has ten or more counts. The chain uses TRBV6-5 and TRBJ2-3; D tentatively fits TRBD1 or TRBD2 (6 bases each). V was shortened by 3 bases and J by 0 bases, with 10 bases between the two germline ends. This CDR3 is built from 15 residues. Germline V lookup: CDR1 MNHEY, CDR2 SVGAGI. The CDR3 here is CASSYSGASTDTQYF. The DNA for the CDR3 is TGTGCCAGCAGTTATTCGGGGGCGAGCACAGATACGCAGTATTTT.

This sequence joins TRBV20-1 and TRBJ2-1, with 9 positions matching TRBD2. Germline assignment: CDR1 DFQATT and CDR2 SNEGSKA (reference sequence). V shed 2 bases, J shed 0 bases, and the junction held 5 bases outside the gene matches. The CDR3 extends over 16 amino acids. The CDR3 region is CSARTLAGSSYNEQFF. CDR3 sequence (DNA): TGCAGTGCTAGAACCCTAGCGGGGAGCTCCTACAATGAGCAGTTCTTC.

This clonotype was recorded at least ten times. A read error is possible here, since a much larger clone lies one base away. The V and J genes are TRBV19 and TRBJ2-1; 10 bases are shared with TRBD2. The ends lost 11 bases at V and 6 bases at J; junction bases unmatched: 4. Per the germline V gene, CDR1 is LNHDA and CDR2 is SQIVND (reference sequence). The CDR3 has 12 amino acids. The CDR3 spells CAARTSGNEQFF. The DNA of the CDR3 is TGTGCCGCCCGGACTAGCGGCAATGAGCAGTTCTTC.

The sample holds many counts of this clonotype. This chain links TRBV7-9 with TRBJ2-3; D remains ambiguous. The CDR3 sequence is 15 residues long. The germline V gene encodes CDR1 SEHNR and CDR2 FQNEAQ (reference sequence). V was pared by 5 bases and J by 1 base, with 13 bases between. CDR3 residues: CASSAMISGTDTQYF. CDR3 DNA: TGTGCCAGCAGCGCAATGATCAGCGGCACAGATACGCAGTATTTT.

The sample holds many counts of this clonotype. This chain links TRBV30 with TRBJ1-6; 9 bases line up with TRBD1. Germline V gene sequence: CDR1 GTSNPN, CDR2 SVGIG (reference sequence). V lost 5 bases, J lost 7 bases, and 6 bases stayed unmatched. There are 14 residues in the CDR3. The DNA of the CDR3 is TGTGCCTGGGGCCGGGACAGGGCCAATTCACCCCTCCACTTT. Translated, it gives CAWGRDRANSPLHF.

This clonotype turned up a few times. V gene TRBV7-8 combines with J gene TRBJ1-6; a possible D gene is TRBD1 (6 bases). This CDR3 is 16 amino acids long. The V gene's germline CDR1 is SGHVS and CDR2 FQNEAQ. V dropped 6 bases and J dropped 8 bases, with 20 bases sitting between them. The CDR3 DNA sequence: TGTGCCAGCAGATCTACCCCGCGGGACACACATTCACCCCTCCACTTT. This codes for CASRSTPRDTHSPLHF.

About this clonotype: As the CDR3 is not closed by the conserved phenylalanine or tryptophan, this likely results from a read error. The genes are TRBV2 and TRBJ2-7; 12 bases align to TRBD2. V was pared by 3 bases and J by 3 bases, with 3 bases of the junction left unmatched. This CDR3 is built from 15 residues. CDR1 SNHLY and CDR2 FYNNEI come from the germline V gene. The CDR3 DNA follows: TGTGCCAGCAGTGAGGGACTAGCGGGCTTCTACGAGCAGTACTGT. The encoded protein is CASSEGLAGFYEQYC.

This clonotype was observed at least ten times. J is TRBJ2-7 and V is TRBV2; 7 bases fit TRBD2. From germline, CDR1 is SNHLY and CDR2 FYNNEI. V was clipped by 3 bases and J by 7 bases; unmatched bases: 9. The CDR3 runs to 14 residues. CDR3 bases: TGTGCCAGCAGTGAGGGGACTATAGCTGAGGAGCAGTACTTC. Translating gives CASSEGTIAEEQYF.